A selection of T cell receptor beta chains follows, all from one sample in a study of identifying expanded T cells in peripheral blood. Generated by immunoSEQ multiplex PCR, the TCRdb table keeps only in-frame clones and is missing some. The profile shows 55,000 to 80,000 clones, approximately 82% of them singletons. Sequencing was done on a sample of blood. The receptor source for this set is a person aged 18-69 years in good health. Each CDR3 is given with its conserved first and last residue. The D gene is left open where the match is weak. Clone size is shown for a subset of rows, as once, few, many or a class of expanded clone.

few	TRBV7-9	-	TRBJ1-6	CASSLHDGHPNSPLHF	TGTGCCAGCAGCTTACATGACGGACACCCCAATTCACCCCTCCACTTT
-	TRBV29-1	-	TRBJ1-5	CRVGGGGEGNQPQHF	TGCCGCGTGGGGGGGGGCGGGGAAGGCAATCAGCCCCAGCATTTT
-	TRBV28	TRBD1	TRBJ1-2	CASTSWGQGYGYTF	TGTGCCAGCACCTCATGGGGACAGGGCTATGGCTACACCTTC
-	TRBV7-2	-	TRBJ2-3	CASTTLGDTQYF	TGTGCCAGCACGACATTGGGCGATACGCAGTATTTT
-	TRBV5-1	TRBD1	TRBJ2-2	CASGDRVGTGELFF	TGCGCCAGCGGCGACAGGGTTGGAACCGGGGAGCTGTTTTTT
-	TRBV6-5	-	TRBJ2-1	CASSFSLASYNEQFF	TGTGCCAGCAGTTTTTCACTCGCCTCCTACAATGAGCAGTTCTTC
-	TRBV7-8	TRBD2	TRBJ2-1	CASSLGGRAPRFF	TGTGCCAGCAGCTTAGGGGGGAGGGCCCCCCGGTTCTTC
-	TRBV6-5	-	TRBJ1-2	CASSYSTGDYGYTF	TGTGCCAGCAGTTACAGTACCGGGGACTATGGCTACACCTTC
-	TRBV6-1	TRBD1	TRBJ1-6	CASSAGQTNSPLHF	TGTGCCAGCAGTGCGGGACAGACTAATTCACCCCTCCACTTT
-	TRBV6-6	-	TRBJ2-3	CASSSAPSTDTQYF	TGTGCCAGCAGCTCCGCGCCTAGCACAGATACGCAGTATTTT
-	TRBV14	-	TRBJ2-5	CASSQTGRGATQYF	TGTGCCAGCAGCCAAACAGGCAGGGGGGCGACCCAGTACTTC
-	TRBV9	-	TRBJ2-3	CASSVRPGTTNVKRSTDTQYF	TGTGCCAGCAGCGTCAGACCGGGGACAACGAACGTGAAAAGAAGCACAGATACGCAGTATTTT
-	TRBV7-9	-	TRBJ1-5	CASSEDNGNQPQHF	TGTGCCAGCAGCGAAGACAATGGGAATCAGCCCCAGCATTTT
-	TRBV5-1	TRBD1	TRBJ1-2	CASSPGTGRGGYTF	TGCGCCAGCAGCCCAGGGACAGGCCGTGGTGGCTACACCTTC
-	TRBV2	TRBD1	TRBJ1-2	CASSEGLGQGVVSGYTF	TGTGCCAGCAGTGAAGGTCTGGGACAGGGGGTAGTCTCCGGCTACACCTTC
-	TRBV7-9	-	TRBJ2-3	CASSLGRTTDTQYF	TGTGCCAGCAGCTTAGGCCGAACAACAGATACGCAGTATTTT
once	TRBV18	-	TRBJ1-2	CASSPDSLIYGYTF	TGTGCCAGCTCACCGGACAGCCTTATTTATGGCTACACCTTC
-	TRBV7-8	-	TRBJ2-1	CASSLGQGHRSSYNEQFF	TGTGCCAGCAGCTTAGGGCAGGGGCACAGAAGCTCCTACAATGAGCAGTTCTTC
-	TRBV7-9	-	TRBJ2-5	CASSPDYPQETQYF	TGTGCCAGCAGCCCAGACTATCCTCAAGAGACCCAGTACTTC
once	TRBV6-1	-	TRBJ2-5	CASSEIPKETQYF	TGTGCCAGCAGTGAAATCCCGAAGGAGACCCAGTACTTC
-	TRBV2	TRBD1	TRBJ2-5	CASSLQGQETQYF	TGTGCCAGCAGCTTACAGGGGCAAGAGACCCAGTACTTC
-	TRBV14	-	TRBJ1-1	CASSQESPAGEKTNTEAFF	TGTGCCAGCAGCCAAGAAAGCCCCGCAGGGGAAAAAACGAACACTGAAGCTTTCTTT
-	TRBV11-3	-	TRBJ2-1	CASSFLAGSNEQFF	TGTGCCAGCAGCTTTTTAGCAGGGAGCAATGAGCAGTTCTTC
-	TRBV19	-	TRBJ2-3	CASRASWGTDTQYF	TGTGCCAGTAGGGCCAGTTGGGGCACAGATACGCAGTATTTT
-	TRBV5-4	TRBD1	TRBJ2-1	CASSFAGGAGNEQFF	TGTGCCAGCAGCTTCGCAGGGGGCGCTGGGAATGAGCAGTTCTTC
-	TRBV19	TRBD1	TRBJ2-2	CASSMRQGDTGELFF	TGTGCCAGTAGTATGCGACAGGGGGACACCGGGGAGCTGTTTTTT
few	TRBV14	-	TRBJ1-2	CASSQGGYDVFGYTF	TGTGCCAGCAGCCAAGGAGGGTACGACGTCTTTGGCTACACCTTC
-	TRBV19	-	TRBJ2-3	CASSNQQPLGTDTQYF	TGTGCCAGTAGCAACCAACAGCCGTTGGGGACAGATACGCAGTATTTT
-	TRBV7-8	TRBD1	TRBJ2-5	CASSPRQGETQYF	TGTGCCAGCAGCCCCCGACAGGGTGAGACCCAGTACTTC
-	TRBV13	TRBD2	TRBJ2-7	CASSTLALAASYEQYF	TGTGCCAGCAGCACCTTGGCTCTAGCGGCCTCCTACGAGCAGTACTTC
few	TRBV10-1	-	TRBJ1-1	CASSGGNTEAFF	TGCGCCAGCAGTGGCGGGAACACTGAAGCTTTCTTT
-	TRBV4-1	TRBD1	TRBJ2-1	CASSQERFIGTGKDEQFF	TGCGCCAGCAGCCAAGAAAGGTTTATAGGGACAGGGAAGGATGAGCAGTTCTTC
-	TRBV5-1	-	TRBJ2-5	CASSLAPGVEETQYF	TGCGCCAGCAGCTTGGCCCCGGGCGTAGAAGAGACCCAGTACTTC
-	TRBV7-3	-	TRBJ2-5	CASSLRRDQTQYF	TGTGCCAGCAGCTTAAGACGGGACCAGACCCAGTACTTC
-	TRBV5-1	-	TRBJ2-1	CASSPGLGSSYNEQFF	TGCGCCAGCAGCCCCGGACTGGGGAGCTCCTACAATGAGCAGTTCTTC
-	TRBV5-8	TRBD1	TRBJ2-5	CASTRDRGMKTQYF	TGTGCCAGCACCCGGGACAGGGGGATGAAGACCCAGTACTTC
once	TRBV19	-	TRBJ1-3	CASNLRKRSSGNTIYF	TGTGCCAGTAACCTGCGAAAACGGAGCTCTGGAAACACCATATATTTT
-	TRBV2	-	TRBJ1-3	CASSVGGFGNTIYF	TGTGCCAGCAGTGTTGGGGGTTTTGGAAACACCATATATTTT
once	TRBV7-2	-	TRBJ1-1	CASMPEGVDTEAFF	TGTGCCAGCATGCCCGAGGGGGTAGACACTGAAGCTTTCTTT
few	TRBV18	-	TRBJ1-5	CASSPGSNQPQHF	TGTGCCAGCTCACCAGGTAGCAATCAGCCCCAGCATTTT
-	TRBV7-9	-	TRBJ2-5	CASSPLGAETQYF	TGTGCCAGCAGCCCACTGGGGGCAGAGACCCAGTACTTC
few	TRBV6-6	-	TRBJ1-3	CASSEAGGNTIYF	TGTGCCAGCAGTGAGGCGGGGGGAAACACCATATATTTT
-	TRBV7-2	-	TRBJ2-7	CASSLERTVTYEQYF	TGTGCCAGCAGCTTAGAAAGGACAGTTACCTACGAGCAGTACTTC
-	TRBV12-5	-	TRBJ1-5	CASGFPGWRSNQPQHF	TGTGCTAGTGGTTTTCCGGGGTGGAGAAGCAATCAGCCCCAGCATTTT
-	TRBV27	-	TRBJ1-2	CASSLNNPRYGYTF	TGTGCCAGCAGTTTAAATAACCCCCGGTATGGCTACACCTTC
-	TRBV6-6	TRBD1	TRBJ2-7	CASSPRDRPYEQYF	TGTGCCAGCAGCCCCCGGGACAGGCCCTACGAGCAGTACTTC
-	TRBV2	-	TRBJ1-1	CASSLGFTEAFF	TGTGCCAGTAGTCTGGGGTTCACTGAAGCTTTCTTT
-	TRBV6-6	TRBD1	TRBJ2-7	CASSYLRTGAYEQYF	TGTGCCAGCAGTTACTTACGGACAGGAGCCTACGAGCAGTACTTC
-	TRBV5-4	-	TRBJ2-7	CASSLDGKASYEQYF	TGTGCCAGCAGCCTGGACGGGAAAGCCTCCTACGAGCAGTACTTC
-	TRBV11-2	-	TRBJ2-5	CASSLVLQETQYF	TGTGCCAGCAGCTTAGTTCTCCAAGAGACCCAGTACTTC
few	TRBV29-1	TRBD1	TRBJ2-7	CSVERGTGIYEQYF	TGCAGCGTTGAAAGAGGGACAGGGATCTACGAGCAGTACTTC
-	TRBV18	-	TRBJ1-3	CASSTIRESSGNTIYF	TGTGCCAGCTCAACTATCAGGGAGAGCTCTGGAAACACCATATATTTT
-	TRBV15	-	TRBJ1-1	CATSRGPARGNTEAFF	TGTGCCACCAGCAGAGGACCGGCGCGGGGGAACACTGAAGCTTTCTTT
-	TRBV9	TRBD1	TRBJ2-3	CASSAGQGPDTQYF	TGTGCCAGCAGCGCAGGACAGGGGCCAGATACGCAGTATTTT
-	TRBV30	TRBD1	TRBJ1-1	CAWVPRGQANTEAFF	TGTGCCTGGGTACCTCGGGGACAGGCGAACACTGAAGCTTTCTTT